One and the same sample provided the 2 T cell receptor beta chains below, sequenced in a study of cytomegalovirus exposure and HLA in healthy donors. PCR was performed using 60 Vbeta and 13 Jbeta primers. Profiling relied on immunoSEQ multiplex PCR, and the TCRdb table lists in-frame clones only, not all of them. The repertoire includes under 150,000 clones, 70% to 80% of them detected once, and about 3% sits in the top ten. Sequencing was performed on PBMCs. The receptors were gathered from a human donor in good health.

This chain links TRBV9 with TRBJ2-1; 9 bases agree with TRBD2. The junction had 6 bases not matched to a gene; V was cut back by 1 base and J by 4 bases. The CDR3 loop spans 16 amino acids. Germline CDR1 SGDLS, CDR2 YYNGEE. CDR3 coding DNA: TGTGCCAGCAGCGTACAAGTAGCGGGGGTATACAATGAGCAGTTCTTC. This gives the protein CASSVQVAGVYNEQFF.

CDR3 loop: CASSIQGGTEAFF. The CDR3 nucleotides are TGTGCCAGCAGCATACAGGGTGGCACTGAAGCTTTCTTT. This chain connects TRBV5-5 to TRBJ1-1; weak D call: TRBD1 (6 bases). This CDR3 spans 13 amino acids. Germline CDR1 SGHKS, CDR2 YYEKEE (reference sequence). V gave up 4 bases and J gave up 4 bases, with 11 bases separating them.